What follows are 26 T cell receptor beta chains derived from one specimen sequenced in a study of blood T cell repertoires in COVID-19. Assay used: immunoSEQ multiplex PCR; TCRdb lists only in-frame clones, some missing. The sample shows about 80,000 clones, 82% of them seen only once. Sequencing was done on a sample of peripheral blood. The receptors derive from a man aged 55 to 70 with acute or convalescent COVID-19.

This clone was counted once. V usage is TRBV7-2 and J usage is TRBJ2-3, with 7 bases matching TRBD2. Looked up from germline, CDR1 is SGHTA and CDR2 is FQGNSA. The CDR3 consists of 15 residues. The J segment lost 2 bases and the V segment lost 4 bases, leaving 6 bases of the junction unmatched. The CDR3 reads CASSSPGGNTDTQYF. The CDR3 DNA reads TGTGCCAGCAGCTCCCCGGGGGGTAACACAGATACGCAGTATTTT.

This chain links TRBV28 with TRBJ1-1, with a possible D match to TRBD1 (6 bases). The CDR3 runs 13 residues. Germline V gene data show CDR1 as MDHEN and CDR2 as SYDVKM. With 8 bases removed from V and 2 bases from J, the gap between germline ends came to 12 bases. Here the CDR3 DNA reads TGTGCCAGCTGTGGGACACTTAACACTGAAGCTTTCTTT. Its protein is CASCGTLNTEAFF. Drawing the rest from reference TRBV28 and TRBJ1-1, the complete variable domain is DVKVTQSSRYLVKRTGEKVFLECVQDMDHENMFWYRQDPGLGLRLIYFSYDVKMKEKGDIPEGYSVSREKKERFSLILESASTNQTSMYLCASCGTLNTEAFFGQGTRLTVV.

V and J are TRBV9 and TRBJ2-1; possibly TRBD2 for D (7 bases). From germline, CDR1 is SGDLS and CDR2 YYNGEE. V lost 0 bases, J lost 9 bases, and 19 bases lay in between. CDR3 size: 16 residues. CDR3 region: CASSVGGGGLAAEQFF. In DNA, the CDR3 is TGTGCCAGCAGCGTAGGAGGGGGAGGGTTGGCGGCTGAGCAGTTCTTC. Full variable domain (outside the CDR3, taken from reference TRBV9 and TRBJ2-1): DSGVTQTPKHLITATGQRVTLRCSPRSGDLSVYWYQQSLDQGLQFLIQYYNGEERAKGNILERFSAQQFPDLHSELNLSSLELGDSALYFCASSVGGGGLAAEQFFGPGTRLTVL.

The chain employs TRBV7-8 and TRBJ2-5, with a weak D call TRBD1 (5 bases). The CDR3 sequence is 13 residues long. Trimming pared 6 bases from V and 5 bases from J, leaving 13 bases between. In germline, CDR1 is SGHVS, CDR2 FQNEAQ. For the CDR3, the DNA is TGTGCCAGCAGTTTCCAGGGTACGGAGACCCAGTACTTC. Its translation is CASSFQGTETQYF.

This clone was observed a handful of times. J is TRBJ2-1 and V is TRBV19; 9 bases align to TRBD1. This CDR3 has 16 residues. The germline CDR1 and CDR2 sequences are LNHDA and SQIVND (reference sequence). V gave up 4 bases and J gave up 8 bases; unmatched junction bases: 12. Written as DNA, the CDR3 is TGTGCCAGTAGTACTCCGGGACAGGGCCGTGGGGATGAGCAGTTCTTC. As protein: CASSTPGQGRGDEQFF. Full variable domain (remainder filled in from reference TRBV19 and TRBJ2-1): DGGITQSPKYLFRKEGQNVTLSCEQNLNHDAMYWYRQDPGQGLRLIYYSQIVNDFQKGDIAEGYSVSREKKESFPLTVTSAQKNPTAFYLCASSTPGQGRGDEQFFGPGTRLTVL.

The rearrangement links TRBV5-4 to TRBJ2-4; TRBD2 agrees at 15 bases. The CDR3 runs 17 residues. Germline loops: CDR1 SGHNT, CDR2 YYREEE (reference sequence). V was pared by 1 base and J by 7 bases, with 6 bases of the junction left unmatched. CDR3 region: CASSLPLGTSGGNIQYF. CDR3 coding DNA: TGTGCCAGCAGCTTGCCCTTAGGGACTAGCGGGGGGAACATTCAGTACTTC.

The chain has TRBV19 and TRBJ2-3; a possible D gene is TRBD2 (5 bases). CDR1 and CDR2 (germline): LNHDA, SQIVND (reference sequence). The CDR3 length is 13 residues. Trimming removed 7 bases at V and 6 bases at J, with 14 bases between. The CDR3 nucleotides are TGTGCCAGTACCGAAGCGGATTTCGATACGCAGTATTTT. Residues: CASTEADFDTQYF. Using reference TRBV19 and TRBJ2-3 for the parts outside the CDR3, the full variable domain is DGGITQSPKYLFRKEGQNVTLSCEQNLNHDAMYWYRQDPGQGLRLIYYSQIVNDFQKGDIAEGYSVSREKKESFPLTVTSAQKNPTAFYLCASTEADFDTQYFGPGTRLTVL.

The rearrangement links TRBV11-2 to TRBJ2-3, with 7 bases aligning to TRBD1. Trimming took 3 bases from V and 5 from J; bases not matched to a gene: 11. The CDR3 sequence is 16 residues long. Per germline, CDR1 SGHAT and CDR2 FQNNGV. The CDR3 DNA sequence: TGTGCCAGCAGCTTTCAAGGGGGCCACCGTGGAGATACGCAGTATTTT. This encodes CASSFQGGHRGDTQYF.

This clone was recorded a few times. This chain uses TRBV12-3 or TRBV12-4 with TRBJ1-1; no clear D. V was pared by 3 bases and J by 1 base, with 3 bases between. This CDR3 contains 12 residues. The CDR3 DNA reads as TGTGCCAGCAGTTTCAGGAACACTGAAGCTTTCTTT. The encoded protein is CASSFRNTEAFF.

The CDR3: CASSRGQGEAFF. For the CDR3, the DNA is TGTGCCAGTAGTAGGGGACAGGGGGAAGCTTTCTTT. The V call is TRBV19, the J call TRBJ1-1, with 10 bases fitting TRBD1. The germline gives CDR1 LNHDA, CDR2 SQIVND (reference sequence). There are 12 residues in the CDR3. With 4 bases clipped from V and 8 bases from J, the junction kept 1 base outside the gene matches.

The V call is TRBV19, the J call TRBJ1-1; D is possibly TRBD1 (5 bases). Deletions cut 6 bases from V and 5 bases from J, with 19 bases between. The CDR3 extends over 15 amino acids. Germline values: CDR1 LNHDA, CDR2 SQIVND (reference sequence). DNA of the CDR3: TGTGCCAGTAGCCGAGGGACTAGGGTGGGGACTGAAGCTTTCTTT. Translated: CASSRGTRVGTEAFF.

The chain has TRBV18 and TRBJ2-7; D is perhaps TRBD1 (6 bases). The CDR3 is 14 residues long. Germline CDR1 reads KGHSH; CDR2 reads LQKENI. V was pared by 6 bases and J by 3 bases, with 15 bases between. CDR3 coding DNA: TGTGCCAGCTCCCATTCTTTACAGGGCTACGAGCAGTACTTC. Protein product: CASSHSLQGYEQYF.

For this clone: Other DNA sequences from this sample encode an identical CDR3 as well. The gene calls are TRBV18 and TRBJ1-1; D unclear. Trimming removed 1 base from V and 3 bases from J, with 3 bases in between. The CDR3 length is 12 residues. Germline V gives CDR1 KGHSH, CDR2 LQKENI. The CDR3 loop reads CASSPRDTEAFF. CDR3 nucleotide sequence: TGTGCCAGCTCACCACGCGACACTGAAGCTTTCTTT.

The table lists this clone with a count of one. One junction end disagrees with the germline gene, perhaps due to a read error. J is TRBJ2-5 and V is TRBV7-7; no definite D call. The CDR3 loop spans 14 amino acids. In germline, CDR1 is SSHAT, CDR2 FNYEAQ (reference sequence). The CDR3 DNA reads as TGTGCTAGCAGCCCCTGGTCCGGTCAAGAGACCCAGTACTTC. Translated, it gives CASSPWSGQETQYF.

The rearrangement links TRBV7-2 to TRBJ1-1; D possibly corresponds to TRBD1 (6 bases). CDR3 length equals 15 residues. CDR1 SGHTA and CDR2 FQGNSA come from the germline V gene. With 2 bases removed from V and 2 bases from J, the gap between germline ends came to 12 bases. The CDR3 protein is CASSLLAGVNTEAFF. CDR3 coding DNA: TGTGCCAGCAGCTTATTAGCAGGGGTAAACACTGAAGCTTTCTTT.

V is TRBV5-1 and J is TRBJ2-7; 10 bases agree with TRBD2. The CDR3 is made up of 15 amino acids. The V and J ends lost 3 bases and 2 bases, in that order; junction bases with no gene match: 5. Germline CDR1 SGHRS, CDR2 YFSETQ. The CDR3, as DNA: TGCGCCAGCAGCTGGGGGACTAGCGTCACCTACGAGCAGTACTTC. This sequence encodes CASSWGTSVTYEQYF.

The V gene is TRBV19, the J gene TRBJ1-1, with D hard to call. Germline CDR1 reads LNHDA; CDR2 reads SQIVND (reference sequence). This CDR3 is 15 amino acids long. V was clipped by 9 bases and J by 6 bases, with 23 bases between them. The CDR3 DNA reads as TGTGCCAGCTCAAACGGAGGACCGACAACCCCTGAAGCTTTCTTT. Amino acid sequence: CASSNGGPTTPEAFF.

CDR3 DNA: TGTGCCAGTTGGCCTGGGCAGGCTATCTACGAGCAGTACTTC. This gives the protein CASWPGQAIYEQYF. The chain is built from TRBV5-6 and TRBJ2-7; D is unresolved. The CDR3 covers 14 residues. CDR1 SGHDT and CDR2 YYEEEE come from the germline V gene. The V and J ends lost 8 bases and 3 bases respectively, with 18 bases between them.

This clone was picked up one time. J is TRBJ2-2 and V is TRBV10-3; tentative D call: TRBD2 (5 bases). The V gene's germline CDR1 is ENHRY and CDR2 SYGVKD. Trimming pared 6 bases from V and 3 bases from J, leaving 8 bases between. The CDR3 loop spans 13 amino acids. As DNA, the CDR3 is TGTGCCATCAGGAACGGGGACACCGGGGAGCTGTTTTTT. Residues: CAIRNGDTGELFF.

The chain recombines TRBV7-2 with TRBJ2-1, with 8 bases aligning to TRBD2. The CDR3 consists of 15 residues. Germline assignment: CDR1 SGHTA and CDR2 FQGNSA. The junction had 6 bases not matched to a gene; V was cut back by 3 bases and J by 5 bases. CDR3: CASSFRGGGHNEQFF. Written as DNA, the CDR3 is TGTGCCAGCAGCTTTAGGGGCGGGGGGCACAATGAGCAGTTCTTC.

This chain uses TRBV6-4 with TRBJ1-5, with TRBD1 matching 8 bases. Germline V lookup: CDR1 MRHNA, CDR2 SNTAGT. This CDR3 has 15 amino acids. After removal of 4 bases from V and 7 bases from J, the junction contained 9 bases not matched to a gene. The DNA of the CDR3 is TGTGCCAGCAGTGCCAACAGGGGGATCGGGCAGCCCCAGCATTTT. It encodes CASSANRGIGQPQHF.

V usage is TRBV27 and J usage is TRBJ2-5; 11 nucleotides match TRBD2. Germline V gene data show CDR1 as MNHEY and CDR2 as SMNVEV (reference sequence). V was pared by 2 bases and J by 5 bases, with 7 bases of the junction left unmatched. There are 16 residues in the CDR3. The CDR3 loop reads CASSLRLAGGPETQYF. In DNA, the CDR3 is TGTGCCAGCAGTTTACGGCTAGCGGGGGGCCCTGAGACCCAGTACTTC.

V gene TRBV18 combines with J gene TRBJ2-5; D gene ambiguous. Per germline, CDR1 KGHSH and CDR2 LQKENI. V was trimmed by 0 bases and J by 5 bases, leaving 19 bases between them. The CDR3 sequence is 17 residues long. CDR3 amino acids: CASSPPTAQKLRETQYF. CDR3 in DNA: TGTGCCAGCTCACCACCTACGGCCCAAAAACTGCGGGAGACCCAGTACTTC.

The CDR3 region is CASSHTLSRGGDTDTQYF. CDR3 in DNA: TGTGCCAGCAGCCACACCTTATCCCGAGGGGGGGACACAGATACGCAGTATTTT. The rearrangement joins TRBV3-1 (or the pseudogene TRBV3-2) to TRBJ2-3, with a possible D match to TRBD2 (7 bases). CDR1 is LGHDT, CDR2 YNNKEL, per germline (reference sequence). Trimming pared 3 bases from V and 2 bases from J, leaving 21 bases between. The CDR3 runs 18 residues.

This clone has more than one count but fewer than ten. CDR3 sequence reads: CASSQGRTSGSQETQYF. CDR3 nucleotides: TGTGCCAGCAGCCAAGGAAGGACTAGCGGGAGCCAAGAGACCCAGTACTTC. The genes are TRBV3-1 (or the pseudogene TRBV3-2) and TRBJ2-5, with 13 bases identical to TRBD2. CDR1 is LGHDT and CDR2 is YNNKEL in the germline V gene (reference sequence). The CDR3 runs to 17 residues. The junction had 3 bases not matched to a gene; V was cut back by 1 base and J by 1 base.

The chain has TRBV10-1 and TRBJ1-1, with D possibly TRBD1 on 5 matching bases. The CDR3 loop spans 14 amino acids. Trimming took off 4 bases at V and 1 base at J, with 10 bases between the two ends. Germline values: CDR1 WNHNN, CDR2 SYGVQD (reference sequence). CDR3 coding DNA: TGCGCCAGCAGTGGGGGGGGATGGAACACTGAAGCTTTCTTT. Translation: CASSGGGWNTEAFF.